This T cell receptor (beta chain) originates from a study of human T cells and chemical hapten exposure. Unique molecular identifiers were linked by the library to individual cDNA molecules. Authors' processing steps: From around 25,000 to 690,000 TCRs were found per sample, with a median of around 100,000. TCRdb itself ran the RACE reads through MiXCR, one entry per CDR3 protein. What appears here as the V and J calls and clone size reflects TCRdb's work, not the paper's. The sample gives approximately 33,000 distinct CDR3 sequences, 7.4% of which show up once; approximately 10% is in the top ten. Time point of the sample: healthy volunteer bleed at 2 weeks. Total RNA extraction was carried out from unfractionated whole blood. This clonotype was recorded a few times. CDR3 length equals 15 residues. Germline CDR1 and CDR2: DFQATT and SNEGSKA (reference sequence). V lost 6 bases and J lost 5; bases outside the gene matches: 7.

This clonotype originated in a human donor in good health. Some clones in this sample may be carry-over from other donors' samples. The sequenced material came from whole blood. The gene calls are TRBV20-1 and TRBJ2-2; 12 bases are shared with TRBD2. The chain's CDR3 is CSAPTSGRDTGELFF. The CDR3 DNA is TGCAGTGCACCGACTAGCGGGAGAGATACCGGGGAGCTGTTTTTT.